What follows is one T cell receptor beta chain and its context. This sample is drawn from a study of blood T cell repertoires in COVID-19. Study-wide context: Spain, Italy and the United States supplied samples that represented acute and convalescent COVID-19. Sources were T cells, B-cell-depleted T cells, or PBMCs; the material itself was cDNA or gDNA.

Germline V gene sequence: CDR1 SGHNT, CDR2 YYREEE (reference sequence). The V and J ends lost 4 bases and 3 bases respectively, with 16 bases between them. This CDR3 has 15 amino acids. Profiling relied on immunoSEQ multiplex PCR, and the TCRdb table lists in-frame clones only, not all of them. The table has about 200,000 clones, 86% seen once. The source is a middle-aged man with acute COVID-19. The sequenced material came from PBMCs or T cells enriched from blood (not recorded which). The J gene is TRBJ1-1, the V gene TRBV5-4; perhaps TRBD1 as D (5 bases). CDR3 sequence: CASSPDKRQYTEAFF. CDR3 DNA sequence: TGTGCCAGCAGCCCCGACAAACGACAGTACACTGAAGCTTTCTTT.